This T cell receptor beta chain was observed in a study of blood T cell repertoires in COVID-19. Study details: Sites in the United States, Italy and Spain provided acute and convalescent COVID-19 samples.

In the original workflow: Amplifying reference gene primers gave estimates of nucleated cell counts. Only in-frame clones appear in the TCRdb table, and some are missing; sequencing was by immunoSEQ multiplex PCR. Clone size and the V and J calls come from that table; the DNA yielded D and trimming. The sample carries roughly 100,000 clones, around 90% recorded once. CDR1 and CDR2 (germline): SGHNT, YYREEE (reference sequence). The junction had 11 bases not matched to a gene; V was cut back by 6 bases and J by 0 bases. This CDR3 region has 18 residues. This TCR was recovered from a man aged 50 or older with COVID-19, enrolled during active disease. The chain recombines TRBV5-4 with TRBJ2-2, with TRBD1 identical over 10 bases. Sequencing used peripheral blood. CDR3 in DNA: TGTGCCAGCAACATTAAGGACAGGGGGACCGCGAACACCGGGGAGCTGTTTTTT. Protein product: CASNIKDRGTANTGELFF.